The present entry profiles one T cell receptor beta chain with its context. Antigen unknown. Template switching added a universal primer binding site, and final cDNA carried unique molecular identifiers. TCRdb recomputed calls from the 5' RACE reads with MiXCR, one row per CDR3 protein. Altogether roughly 230,000 distinct CDR3 sequences are present, around 8.3% being singletons, with the ten largest covering 3% to 3.5%. The V gene lost 2 bases and the J gene lost 6 bases, with 14 bases spanning the gap. The CDR3 sequence is 15 residues long. Germline lookup yields CDR1 SEHNR and CDR2 FQNEAQ (reference sequence). This record comes from a study of identical twins. Study results and caveats: Reduced insertions were recorded for abundant cord blood beta clonotypes, with no such pattern in memory repertoires.

These data also featured in a second study, about yellow fever vaccine responses in identical twins. Turning to that study: A vaccine T cell response that seemed partly convergent and partly personalized was reported in twins.

The source of this sequence is a woman between 18 and 29 years old in good health. The chain combines TRBV7-9 with TRBJ2-1; a weak D match, TRBD2 (5 bases). The sample comprised CD8+ T cells sorted from blood. CDR3 DNA: TGTGCCAGCAGCTTAAACCGGGATCCCCTCAATGAGCAGTTCTTC. It translates to CASSLNRDPLNEQFF.